These 5 T cell receptor beta chains originate from one sample sequenced in a study of cytomegalovirus exposure and HLA in healthy donors. 60 Vbeta and 13 Jbeta primers were used in PCR. Generated by immunoSEQ multiplex PCR, the TCRdb table keeps only in-frame clones and is missing some. Found here are some 140,000 clones, 79% of them singletons; the top ten hold 5% to 8.5%. The specimen was PBMCs. Receptor source: a man in his forties in good health and CMV-seropositive.

The sample holds a few counts of this clone. This chain joins TRBV4-1 and TRBJ2-1; 12 bases match TRBD2. The J segment lost 6 bases and the V segment lost 1 base, leaving 1 base of the junction unmatched. The CDR3 loop spans 15 amino acids. CDR1 MGHRA and CDR2 YSYEKL come from the germline V gene. CDR3 protein: CASSQGLAGANEQFF. The CDR3 DNA is TGCGCCAGCAGCCAAGGACTAGCGGGAGCCAATGAGCAGTTCTTC.

The rearrangement uses TRBV28 and TRBJ1-1, with a possible D match to TRBD1 (6 bases). The V end lost 8 bases, the J end lost 3 bases, and 10 bases lay between the germline ends. The CDR3 totals 12 residues. Looked up from germline, CDR1 is MDHEN and CDR2 is SYDVKM. This CDR3 is CASLQGYTEAFF. Here the CDR3 DNA reads TGTGCCAGCCTGCAGGGGTACACTGAAGCTTTCTTT.

The V gene is TRBV7-3, the J gene TRBJ1-5, with D possibly TRBD1 on 5 matching bases. Germline CDR1 reads SGHTA; CDR2 reads FQGTGA. The length of the CDR3 is 13 residues. Trimming stripped 6 bases from V and 1 base from J, with 7 bases between. CDR3 sequence: CASSSGSNQPQHF. The CDR3 DNA is TGTGCCAGCAGTTCAGGGAGCAATCAGCCCCAGCATTTT.

This clone appeared a single time. The chain uses TRBV20-1 and TRBJ1-2; no definite D call. Trimming cost V 6 bases and J 4 bases, with 9 bases left between them. Germline V gene data show CDR1 as DFQATT and CDR2 as SNEGSKA (reference sequence). The CDR3 is made up of 11 amino acids. CDR3 loop: CSAQDSYGYTF. CDR3 sequence (DNA): TGCAGTGCCCAGGACTCCTATGGCTACACCTTC.

The chain is built from TRBV19 and TRBJ1-1; TRBD1 is a possible D gene (5 bases). In germline, CDR1 is LNHDA, CDR2 SQIVND (reference sequence). V lost 5 bases and J 4 bases, leaving 17 bases between the germline ends. The CDR3 loop spans 15 amino acids. The CDR3, as DNA: TGTGCCAGTAGTCCCCAGGGATATTCGGGCACTGAAGCTTTCTTT. As protein: CASSPQGYSGTEAFF.